The entry below describes one T cell receptor beta chain. With V trimmed by 2 bases and J by 4 bases, 6 bases remained unmatched. The CDR3 runs to 17 residues. Germline values: CDR1 SGHTA, CDR2 FQGTGA. The data belong to a study of blood T cell repertoires in COVID-19. Study summary: COVID-19 samples collected from the United States, Italy and Spain covered acute and convalescent phases. PBMCs, B-cell-depleted T cells, or T cells were the source of the cDNA or gDNA that made up the material.

Per the original methods: Reference gene primers were amplified, and this amplification served to estimate nucleated cell counts. Data came from immunoSEQ multiplex PCR; TCRdb stores just in-frame clones and leaves some out. V and J calls plus clone size are reproduced from that table; the DNA served to infer D and trimming. The table lists 65,000 to 85,000 clones, approximately 81% of them singletons, with more than 15% in the top ten. Sequenced: peripheral blood. The clonotype comes from a woman aged 60-75 years with acute or convalescent COVID-19. This chain joins TRBV7-3 and TRBJ2-1; 12 positions agree with TRBD2. CDR3 in DNA: TGTGCCAGCAGCTTAGGGCTAGCGGGGGGGACGTACAATGAGCAGTTCTTC. Translated, it gives CASSLGLAGGTYNEQFF. Full variable domain (remainder filled in from reference TRBV7-3 and TRBJ2-1): GAGVSQTPSNKVTEKGKYVELRCDPISGHTALYWYRQSLGQGPEFLIYFQGTGAADDSGLPNDRFFAVRPEGSVSTLKIQRTERGDSAVYLCASSLGLAGGTYNEQFFGPGTRLTVL.